This TCR beta chain is drawn from a study of blood T cell repertoires in COVID-19. Study background: For recovered donors of Cohort 3, there were two negative PCRs, clearance, or symptom resolution. The cDNA or gDNA used as material had been derived from T cells, B-cell-depleted T cells, or PBMCs.

The CDR3 extends over 15 amino acids. Germline CDR1 is MNHEY and CDR2 is SVGAGI. The V end was cut by 3 bases, the J end by 7 bases, with 15 bases between. Ages ranged from roughly 18 to 100 years, with residence in about 24 US areas. Sequenced by immunoSEQ multiplex PCR; TCRdb stores in-frame clones only, minus some. The sample lists around 360,000 clones, about 90% seen once, with 1.9% in the top ten. What was sequenced was PBMCs or T cells enriched from blood (not recorded which). The sequence was collected from a man aged 35-49 years in a cohort exposed to, infected with or recovered from COVID-19 (not recorded which). The chain joins TRBV6-5 to TRBJ1-4; D remains ambiguous. The CDR3, as DNA: TGTGCCAGCAGTTATAGCGGCAACGAGGGTGAAAAACTGTTTTTT. Its protein product is CASSYSGNEGEKLFF.